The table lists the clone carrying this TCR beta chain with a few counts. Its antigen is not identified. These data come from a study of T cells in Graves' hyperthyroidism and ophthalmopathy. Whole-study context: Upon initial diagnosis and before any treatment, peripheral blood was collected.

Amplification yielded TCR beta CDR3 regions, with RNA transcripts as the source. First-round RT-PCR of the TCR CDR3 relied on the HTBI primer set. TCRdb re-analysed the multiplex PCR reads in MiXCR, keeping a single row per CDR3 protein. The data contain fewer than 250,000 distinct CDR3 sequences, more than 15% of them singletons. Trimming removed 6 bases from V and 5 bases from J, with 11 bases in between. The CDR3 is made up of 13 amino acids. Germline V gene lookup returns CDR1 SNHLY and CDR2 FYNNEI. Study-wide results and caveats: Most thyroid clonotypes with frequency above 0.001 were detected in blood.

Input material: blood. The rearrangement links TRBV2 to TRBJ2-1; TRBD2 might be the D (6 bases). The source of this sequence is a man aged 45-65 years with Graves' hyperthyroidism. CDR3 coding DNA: TGTGCCAGCAGGCTGGGACTTAACAATGAGCAGTTCTTC. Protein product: CASRLGLNNEQFF. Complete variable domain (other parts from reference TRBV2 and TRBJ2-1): EPEVTQTPSHQVTQMGQEVILRCVPISNHLYFYWYRQILGQKVEFLVSFYNNEISEKSEIFDDQFSVERPDGSNFTLKIRSTKLEDSAMYFCASRLGLNNEQFFGPGTRLTVL.